This T cell receptor beta chain is from a study of T cell repertoires in cytomegalovirus infection. The wider study: Public TCR beta signatures were indicative of both CMV infection and a matching HLA type. Study observations and caveats: The ex vivo response was dominated by HLA-C-restricted CMV-specific TCR beta clonotypes.

The CDR3 runs 15 residues. J gave up 4 bases and V 10 bases, and 10 bases lay outside the gene matches. Germline CDR1 and CDR2: SNHLY and FYNNEI. Regarding this clonotype: What it binds is not known.

TCRdb analysed the reads with MiXCR anew, one entry per CDR3 protein. The sample lists 750,000 to 950,000 distinct CDR3 sequences; around 29% were seen once. This chain joins TRBV2 and TRBJ1-2, with 12 bases matching TRBD1. This sequence originates from a human donor in good health (CMV status not recorded). Some clones in this sample may be carry-over from other donors' samples. Material: cultured CD8+ T cells from PBMCs, obtained from culture after CMV antigen stimulation. CDR3 DNA: TGTGCCATTGGGACAGGGGGCGTCGGTAGCTATGGCTACACCTTC. Translation gives CAIGTGGVGSYGYTF.